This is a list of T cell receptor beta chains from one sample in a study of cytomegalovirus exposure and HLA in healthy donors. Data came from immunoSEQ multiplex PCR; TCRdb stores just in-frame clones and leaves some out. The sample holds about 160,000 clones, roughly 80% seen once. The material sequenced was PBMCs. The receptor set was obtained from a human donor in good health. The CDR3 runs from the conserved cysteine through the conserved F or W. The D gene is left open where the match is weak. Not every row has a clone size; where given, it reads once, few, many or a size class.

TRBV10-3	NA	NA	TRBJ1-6	TGTGCCATCAGGATGGACAGTAATTCACCCCTCCACTTT	CAIRMDSNSPLHF
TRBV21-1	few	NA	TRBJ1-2	TGTGCCAGCAGATATCCTGGGCTTTTTAACTATGGCTACACCTTC	CASRYPGLFNYGYTF
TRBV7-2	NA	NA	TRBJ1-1	TGTGCCAGCAGCTTGGCACCCAACCAGGGTGAAGCTTTCTTT	CASSLAPNQGEAFF
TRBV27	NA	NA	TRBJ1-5	TGTGCCAGCAGTTTAGCCGTAGATAGCAATCAGCCCCAGCATTTT	CASSLAVDSNQPQHF
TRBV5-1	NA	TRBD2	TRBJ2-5	TGCGCCAGCAGCTCGGTGACTAGCGGCCCTCAAGAGACCCAGTACTTC	CASSSVTSGPQETQYF
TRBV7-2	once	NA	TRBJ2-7	TGTGCCAGCAGCCCCGGAGGGGGCGGTTACGAGCAGTACTTC	CASSPGGGGYEQYF
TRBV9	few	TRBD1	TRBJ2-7	TGTGCCAGCAGCTTCCGGGACAGCACCTACGAGCAGTACTTC	CASSFRDSTYEQYF
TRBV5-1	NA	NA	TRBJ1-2	TGCGCCAGCAGCACACAGGGTGACTACACCTTC	CASSTQGDYTF
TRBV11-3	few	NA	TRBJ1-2	TGTGCCAGCAGCTTAGACTCGACAGCCAACTATGGCTACACCTTC	CASSLDSTANYGYTF
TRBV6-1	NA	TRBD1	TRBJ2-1	TGTGCCAGTGAACCGGGACAGGAGCACAATGAGCAGTTCTTC	CASEPGQEHNEQFF
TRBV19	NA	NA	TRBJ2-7	TGTGCCAGTAGTATACCCAACTCCCGCGACGAGCAGTACTTC	CASSIPNSRDEQYF
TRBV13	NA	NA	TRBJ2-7	TGTGCCAGCAGCCATCTAGCGGACAGGGAGTCCTACGAGCAGTACTTC	CASSHLADRESYEQYF
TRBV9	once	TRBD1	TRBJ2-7	TGTGCCAGCAGCGTAAGACCCATGGGACAGGGGGCGAGCGAGCAGTACTTC	CASSVRPMGQGASEQYF
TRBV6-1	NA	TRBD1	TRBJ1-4	TGTGCCAGCAGTGATTTGCTGGGACAGACCTTCAATGAAAAACTGTTTTTT	CASSDLLGQTFNEKLFF
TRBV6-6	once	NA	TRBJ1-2	TGTGCCAGCGACGGAGGGCCAGACTATGGCTACACCTTC	CASDGGPDYGYTF
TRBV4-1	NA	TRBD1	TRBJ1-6	TGCGCCAGCAGCCAAGGGACAGGTTCCACTGGTTCACCCCTCCACTTT	CASSQGTGSTGSPLHF
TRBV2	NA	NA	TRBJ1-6	TGTGCCAGCAGTCTCAGCTATAATTCACCCCTCCACTTT	CASSLSYNSPLHF
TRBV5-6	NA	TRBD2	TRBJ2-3	TGTGCCAGCAGCTTGTTGGGGCTAGCGGGGGGGGTAGATACGCAGTATTTT	CASSLLGLAGGVDTQYF
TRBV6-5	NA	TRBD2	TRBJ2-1	TGTGCCAGCAGTTACTCTCTAGCGGGGGGCCCGGGGAAGTTCTTC	CASSYSLAGGPGKFF
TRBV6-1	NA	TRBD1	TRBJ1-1	TGTGCCAGCAGTCTACGACAGGGTTTTTTTGAAGCTTTCTTT	CASSLRQGFFEAFF
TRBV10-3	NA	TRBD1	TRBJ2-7	TGTGCCATCAGACTTACAGGGGGGACCTACGAGCAGTACTTC	CAIRLTGGTYEQYF
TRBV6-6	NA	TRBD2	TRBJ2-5	TGTGCCAGCAGTCTAGCGGGGTTTGGAGAGACCCAGTACTTC	CASSLAGFGETQYF
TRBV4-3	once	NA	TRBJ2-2	TGCGCCAGCAGCCAGGAGGGGAGCTGGACCGGGGAGCTGTTTTTT	CASSQEGSWTGELFF
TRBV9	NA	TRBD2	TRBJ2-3	TGTGCCAGCAGCCCGCAGGGACTAGCGGGGGGGGATACGCAGTATTTT	CASSPQGLAGGDTQYF
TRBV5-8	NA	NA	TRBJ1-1	TGTGCCAGCAGCCAGGGGATGAACACTGAAGCTTTCTTT	CASSQGMNTEAFF
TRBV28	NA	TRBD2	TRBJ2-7	TGTGCCAGCAGTTTGTTAGCGGGGGCTGGGGAGCAGTACTTC	CASSLLAGAGEQYF
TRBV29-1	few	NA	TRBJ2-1	TGCAGCCAGGGGGGAAGGACCTACAATGAGCAGTTCTTC	CSQGGRTYNEQFF
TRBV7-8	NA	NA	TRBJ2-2	TGTGCCAGCAGCCTAACAGGGACCGGGGAGCTGTTTTTT	CASSLTGTGELFF